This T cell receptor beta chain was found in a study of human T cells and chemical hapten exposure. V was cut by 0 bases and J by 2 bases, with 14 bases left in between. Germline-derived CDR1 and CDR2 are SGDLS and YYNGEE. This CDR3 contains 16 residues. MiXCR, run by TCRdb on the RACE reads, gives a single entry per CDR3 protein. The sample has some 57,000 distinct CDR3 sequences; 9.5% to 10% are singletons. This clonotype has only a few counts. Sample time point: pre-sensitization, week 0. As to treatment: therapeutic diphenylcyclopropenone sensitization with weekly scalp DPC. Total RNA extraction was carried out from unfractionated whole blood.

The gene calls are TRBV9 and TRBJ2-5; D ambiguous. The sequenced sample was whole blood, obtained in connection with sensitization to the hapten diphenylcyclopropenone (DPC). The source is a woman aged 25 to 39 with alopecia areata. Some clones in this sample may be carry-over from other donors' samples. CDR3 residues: CASSVGATDDQETQYF. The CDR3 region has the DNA TGTGCCAGCAGCGTAGGGGCGACCGATGATCAAGAGACCCAGTACTTC.